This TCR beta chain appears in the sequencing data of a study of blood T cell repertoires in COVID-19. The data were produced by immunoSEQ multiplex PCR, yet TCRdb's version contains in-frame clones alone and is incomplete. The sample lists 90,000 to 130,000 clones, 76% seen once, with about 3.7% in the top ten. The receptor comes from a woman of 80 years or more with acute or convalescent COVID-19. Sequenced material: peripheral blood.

CDR3 amino acids: CASSLPQGTTQYF. The CDR3 nucleotides read TGTGCCAGCAGTCTACCACAGGGGACCACCCAGTACTTC. This chain links TRBV6-6 with TRBJ2-5; 7 bases map to TRBD1. CDR3 length: 13 residues. In germline, CDR1 is MNHNY, CDR2 SVGAGI (reference sequence). The trim removed 5 bases at V and 8 bases at J, leaving 8 bases unmatched.